The next 8 T cell receptor beta chains were all read from a single sample in a study of shared clonotypes between healthy human individuals. Some clones are missing from TCRdb's copy, which holds only in-frame ones; the method was immunoSEQ multiplex PCR. The sample contains roughly 400,000 clones, about 97% of which appear only once. What was sequenced was memory CD8+ T cells sorted from blood. Indicated subset: CD45RO+ cells pooled with CCR7-negative TemRA cells. Receptor source: a man aged 30-40 years in good health.

This clone has a single count. V is TRBV7-8 and J is TRBJ1-3; weak D call: TRBD1 (5 bases). Trimming left V 5 bases short and J 9 bases short, with 14 bases between. The germline V gene has CDR1 SGHVS and CDR2 FQNEAQ. The CDR3 totals 13 residues. The chain's CDR3 is CASSVGAGGTIYF. Written as DNA, the CDR3 is TGTGCCAGCAGCGTCGGTGCGGGGGGCACCATATATTTT.

The chain employs TRBV5-6 and TRBJ2-7; 7 positions match TRBD1. Germline CDR1 and CDR2: SGHDT and YYEEEE. V was clipped by 5 bases and J by 2 bases; unmatched bases: 10. The CDR3 consists of 15 residues. Here the CDR3 DNA reads TGTGCCAGCAGTCGGACAGGAAAGGTTGCCTACGAGCAGTACTTC. Its translation: CASSRTGKVAYEQYF.

The chain recombines TRBV6-6 with TRBJ2-1, with D perhaps matching TRBD1 (5 bases). This CDR3 is 15 amino acids long. Germline-derived CDR1 and CDR2 are MNHNY and SVGAGI (reference sequence). V shed 6 bases and J shed 6 bases, with 18 bases lying between them. As DNA, the CDR3 is TGTGCCAGCAGCCCAGGGTCGGGTGATCCCAATGAGCAGTTCTTC. This encodes CASSPGSGDPNEQFF.

The V and J genes are TRBV6-1 and TRBJ1-3; D call uncertain. V was trimmed by 8 bases and J by 0 bases, leaving 11 bases between them. The CDR3 sequence is 14 residues long. The germline V gene has CDR1 MNHNS and CDR2 SASEGT. CDR3: CASHELSSGNTIYF. CDR3 nucleotide sequence: TGTGCCAGCCACGAGTTGAGCTCTGGAAACACCATATATTTT.

The V call is TRBV7-8, the J call TRBJ2-1; 12 bases agree with TRBD2. The CDR3 is 16 residues long. V shed 5 bases and J 10 bases; nucleotides not matched to a gene: 12. From germline, CDR1 is SGHVS and CDR2 FQNEAQ. In DNA form, the CDR3 reads TGTGCCAGCAGCACAATTCCTAGCGGGAGGGCAGGGGAGCAGTTCTTC. This gives the protein CASSTIPSGRAGEQFF.

The J gene is TRBJ2-1, the V gene TRBV11-2, with 8 bases fitting TRBD1. This CDR3 region has 17 residues. V dropped 5 bases and J dropped 4; count of bases not matched to a gene: 13. The germline CDR1 and CDR2 sequences are SGHAT and FQNNGV. CDR3 nucleotides: TGTGCCAGCAGCCCTAGATTATCGGACAGGGTGTACAATGAGCAGTTCTTC. Translation gives CASSPRLSDRVYNEQFF.

This sequence joins TRBV5-4 and TRBJ2-3, with 7 bases fitting TRBD2. Germline-derived CDR1 and CDR2 are SGHNT and YYREEE (reference sequence). V gave up 5 bases and J gave up 0 bases; unmatched junction bases: 0. The CDR3 spans 13 residues. For the CDR3, the DNA is TGTGCCAGCAGGGGGGGGAGCACAGATACGCAGTATTTT. The encoded protein is CASRGGSTDTQYF.

This chain links TRBV28 with TRBJ1-3; D not certain. CDR1 is MDHEN and CDR2 is SYDVKM in the germline V gene. The CDR3 contains 13 residues. The V gene lost 7 bases and the J gene lost 4 bases, with 11 bases spanning the gap. This CDR3 is CASTRGKGNTIYF. Written as DNA, the CDR3 is TGTGCCAGCACCAGAGGGAAGGGAAACACCATATATTTT.